This T cell receptor (beta chain) is drawn from a study of T-cell memory formation after mild COVID-19. Study-wide results and caveats: Contracting clones, day 15 to 85, had balanced CD4/CD8, and later expanders favored CD4+.

Germline CDR1 is SGDLS and CDR2 is YYNGEE. V lost 4 bases to trimming and J lost 4 bases, with 17 bases between them. This CDR3 is 16 amino acids long. Details on this clonotype: What it recognizes is unknown.

Barcoded TCR alpha and TCR beta cDNA libraries with UMIs came from 5'RACE using constant-segment primers. MiXCR, run by TCRdb on the 5' RACE reads, gives a single entry per CDR3 protein. The table lists 200,000 to 250,000 distinct CDR3 sequences, 8.5% to 9.5% of them singletons, with 22% in the top ten. Material: PBMCs or a T cell subset sorted from them (not recorded which). The chain links TRBV9 to TRBJ2-2, with D unclear. The TCR comes from a young man who had mild COVID-19 (a few samples of this study predate the infection). Cell type and time point are not known. CDR3 residues: CASSQTPGRGTGELFF. The CDR3, as DNA: TGTGCCAGCAGCCAAACCCCGGGTCGTGGCACCGGGGAGCTGTTTTTT. The full variable domain, in which reference TRBV9 and TRBJ2-2 provide the parts outside the CDR3, is DSGVTQTPKHLITATGQRVTLRCSPRSGDLSVYWYQQSLDQGLQFLIQYYNGEERAKGNILERFSAQQFPDLHSELNLSSLELGDSALYFCASSQTPGRGTGELFFGEGSRLTVL.